This TCR beta chain appears in the sequencing data of a study of blood T cell repertoires in COVID-19. Study background: Samples of COVID-19 (acute and convalescent) were obtained from the United States, Italy and Spain. Nucleic acid was either cDNA or gDNA, and it came from T cells, B-cell-depleted T cells, or PBMCs.

Source study methods: Estimated nucleated cell counts came from reference gene primer amplification. Measured with immunoSEQ multiplex PCR; TCRdb has only the in-frame clones, and not every one. The V and J calls and clone size come from that table; D and trimming were worked out from the DNA. The repertoire holds more than 55,000 clones, with around 88% as singletons. This CDR3 region has 16 residues. The germline CDR1 and CDR2 sequences are GTSNPN and SVGIG (reference sequence). Unmatched junction bases numbered 10, after V lost 2 bases and J lost 2 bases. The chain uses TRBV30 and TRBJ2-5; the match to TRBD2 covers 8 bases. Sequencing used peripheral blood. The TCR was taken from a man in his 60s with acute or convalescent COVID-19. As DNA, the CDR3 is TGTGCCTGGAGTAAAGAAACCGGGACTAGTCAAGAGACCCAGTACTTC. Encoded protein: CAWSKETGTSQETQYF. Full variable domain (outside the CDR3, taken from reference TRBV30 and TRBJ2-5): SQTIHQWPATLVQPVGSPLSLECTVEGTSNPNLYWYRQAAGRGLQLLFYSVGIGQISSEVPQNLSASRPQDRQFILSSKKLLLSDSGFYLCAWSKETGTSQETQYFGPGTRLLVL.